Presented here are 4 T cell receptor beta chains from one specimen sequenced in a study of tumor-infiltrating lymphocytes in primary liver carcinoma. cDNA specific to TCR beta was made from approximately 500 ng of total RNA, with a constant-region primer employed for priming. Three nested multiplex PCR rounds of slightly modified ARM-PCR generated TCR beta libraries. Investigators reported that the first two PCR rounds, at 10 to 11 cycles each, used TRBV1-TRBV30 forward primers with a C-beta reverse primer. TCRdb redid the calling of the multiplex PCR reads with MiXCR, one entry per CDR3 protein. The table shows some 110,000 distinct CDR3 sequences, with 82% occurring only once. Without any cell sorting, roughly 20-33 mg of bulk tissue yielded co-extracted RNA and DNA. Source material: liver tumor tissue from sampling region 3. This sample's subset: tumor region T3, left-lateral pole. Every receptor here comes from a man in his forties or fifties with primary liver carcinoma and hepatitis B virus infection.

In its sample, this clonotype was seen once. V gene TRBV5-4 combines with J gene TRBJ2-1, with D unresolved. V shed 5 bases and J shed 6 bases, with 12 bases lying between them. Germline V gene data show CDR1 as SGHNT and CDR2 as YYREEE (reference sequence). CDR3 length equals 13 residues. The chain's CDR3 is CASSLKHSNEQFF. The CDR3 coding sequence is TGTGCCAGCAGTTTAAAACACTCCAATGAGCAGTTCTTC. Drawing the rest from reference TRBV5-4 and TRBJ2-1, the complete variable domain is ETGVTQSPTHLIKTRGQQVTLRCSSQSGHNTVSWYQQALGQGPQFIFQYYREEENGRGNFPPRFSGLQFPNYSSELNVNALELDDSALYLCASSLKHSNEQFFGPGTRLTVL.

This clonotype was counted a single time. The chain has TRBV5-6 and TRBJ2-7; weak D call: TRBD2 (5 bases). Between the trimmed V and J ends, which lost 3 bases and 9 bases, there was a span of 22 bases. CDR1 is SGHDT, CDR2 YYEEEE, per germline. The CDR3 contains 15 residues. CDR3 bases: TGTGCCAGCAGCTCCGAGGGCTGTAATATAGGCGTGCAGTACTTC. This codes for CASSSEGCNIGVQYF.

This clonotype has more than one count but fewer than ten. The chain has TRBV7-8 and TRBJ2-5, with 7 bases lining up with TRBD2. V gave up 6 bases and J gave up 5 bases; unmatched junction bases: 9. This CDR3 contains 14 residues. CDR1 is SGHVS, CDR2 FQNEAQ, per germline. The CDR3 protein is CASSRDGGIETQYF. The CDR3 DNA reads as TGTGCCAGCAGTAGGGACGGGGGGATTGAGACCCAGTACTTC.

A remark on this clonotype: At one end, the junction sequence differs from germline, possibly due to a read error. V gene TRBV11-2 combines with J gene TRBJ2-7; D gene ambiguous. The CDR3 has 14 residues. The germline V gene encodes CDR1 SGHAT and CDR2 FQNNGV. The CDR3 loop is CPSSVDPGSYEQYF. The CDR3 DNA reads TGTCCCAGCAGCGTAGATCCTGGCTCCTACGAGCAGTACTTC.